This TCR beta chain was retrieved from a study of shared clonotypes between healthy human individuals. The CDR3 extends over 15 amino acids. The germline gives CDR1 MDHEN, CDR2 SYDVKM. With 3 bases clipped from V and 5 bases from J, the junction kept 9 bases outside the gene matches. Approximately 220 ng DNA, about 33,000 T cell genomes, went into each sorted-subset replicate PCR. Libraries were prepared by immunoSEQ multiplex PCR; TCRdb keeps only in-frame clonotypes and omits some of them. In the table there are around 2.5 million clones, over 85% of which are singletons. General study results and limits: The small donor group covered limited genetic and exposure diversity.

About this clone: Its specificity is not known.

V usage is TRBV28 and J usage is TRBJ2-7, with 8 bases that match TRBD1. This TCR came from a man younger than 35 in good health. Some clones in this sample may be carry-over from other donors' samples. The specimen sequenced was naive CD4+ T cells from PBMCs. Documented subset: CD45RA+ positively selected. In DNA form, the CDR3 reads TGTGCCAGCAGTTTTCAGGGGGCCCGCGCCGACGAGCAGTACTTC. Translating gives CASSFQGARADEQYF.